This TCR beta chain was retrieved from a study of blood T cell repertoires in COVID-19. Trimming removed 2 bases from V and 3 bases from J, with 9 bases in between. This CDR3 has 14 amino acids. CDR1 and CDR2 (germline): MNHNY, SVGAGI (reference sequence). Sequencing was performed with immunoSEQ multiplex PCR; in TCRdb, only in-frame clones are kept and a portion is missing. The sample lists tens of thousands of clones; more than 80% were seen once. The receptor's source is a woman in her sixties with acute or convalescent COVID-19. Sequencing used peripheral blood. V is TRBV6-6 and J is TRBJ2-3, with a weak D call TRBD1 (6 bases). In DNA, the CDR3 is TGTGCCAGCAGTTACGGACAGAATACAGATACGCAGTATTTT. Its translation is CASSYGQNTDTQYF.